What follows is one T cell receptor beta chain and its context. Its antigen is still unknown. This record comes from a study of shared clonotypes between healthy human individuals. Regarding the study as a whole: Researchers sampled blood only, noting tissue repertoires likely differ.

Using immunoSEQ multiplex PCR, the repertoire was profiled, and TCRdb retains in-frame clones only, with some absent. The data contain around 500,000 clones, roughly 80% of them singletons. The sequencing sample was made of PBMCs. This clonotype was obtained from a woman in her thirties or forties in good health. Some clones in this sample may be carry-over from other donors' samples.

The CDR3 here is CASSLDRLTDTQYF. The CDR3, as DNA: TGTGCCAGCAGCTTAGACCGCCTCACAGATACGCAGTATTTT. This chain joins TRBV11-3 and TRBJ2-3; D remains unclear. The CDR3 length is 14 residues. Germline lookup yields CDR1 SGHNT and CDR2 YENEEA. The V gene lost 0 bases and the J gene lost 2 bases, with 6 bases spanning the gap.